The entry that follows covers one T cell receptor (beta chain) sequence. The antigen is not known. The junction departs from the called germline gene at one end, perhaps through a read error. Each person with ophthalmopathy scored at least 3 on the Clinical Activity Score, reached NOSPECS grade 4 or higher, and had been ill under 3 months. Exclusions: uncontrolled infection, other autoimmune disease, pregnancy, lactation. Each diagnosis was grounded in clinical symptoms, serum thyroxine and TRAb, thyroid ultrasound, and orbital computed tomography. This record comes from a study of T cells in Graves' hyperthyroidism and ophthalmopathy. The study, taken as a whole, reports: Blood also carried most thyroid clonotypes expanded above 0.001.

RNA transcripts provided the source from which TCR beta CDR3 regions were amplified. HTBI primers were employed in a first-round RT-PCR of the TCR CDR3. TCRdb ran MiXCR on the multiplex PCR reads and lists one entry per CDR3 protein. This sample yields 35,000 or so distinct CDR3 sequences, of which 50% to 55% are seen a single time; about a sixth belongs to the top ten. This receptor was identified in a middle-aged man with Graves' ophthalmopathy. Sequencing input: blood.

The CDR3 sequence: CATSDRTSGRERSYNEQSF. The CDR3 DNA is TGTGCCACCAGTGATAGGACTAGCGGGAGGGAACGCTCCTACAATGAGCAGTCCTTC. This sequence joins TRBV24-1 and TRBJ2-1; 15 bases map to TRBD2. Germline V gives CDR1 KGHDR, CDR2 SFDVKD. This CDR3 has 19 amino acids.